This record covers a single TCR beta chain. The antigen remains unidentified. TCRdb keeps only in-frame clones here, not all; method: immunoSEQ multiplex PCR. This table has about 150,000 clones, around 94% appearing once. The data originate from a study of T cell responses to AZD1222 COVID-19 vaccine. Study conclusions and caveats: Spike-specific TCRs gained breadth and depth after people received two AZD1222 doses.

This CDR3 has 14 amino acids. Germline loops: CDR1 KGHSH, CDR2 LQKENI. V was trimmed by 4 bases and J by 2 bases, leaving 11 bases between them. The chain recombines TRBV18 with TRBJ2-5; tentative D call: TRBD2 (6 bases). The sequence was obtained from an adult in good health. Material: peripheral blood, obtained on day 0 of AZD1222 vaccination. The CDR3, as DNA: TGTGCCAGCTCACGCGGGACGTTTCAAGAGACCCAGTACTTC. Translated, it gives CASSRGTFQETQYF.